One sample yielded the 24 T cell receptor beta chains listed below, sequenced in a study of OX40 agonist ivuxolimab in advanced cancers. Data came from immunoSEQ multiplex PCR; TCRdb stores just in-frame clones and leaves some out. Among around 23,000 clones listed, 84% were seen once. Material: CD4+ or CD8+ T cells sorted from blood, obtained in a trial of the OX40 agonist ivuxolimab. The source is an adult with an advanced solid tumor such as melanoma, head and neck, liver or kidney cancer.

Only one count was recorded for this clone. The chain recombines TRBV5-1 with TRBJ2-5; TRBD2 might be the D (5 bases). Germline V gene lookup returns CDR1 SGHRS and CDR2 YFSETQ. Trimming left V 0 bases short and J 4 bases short, with 10 bases between. The CDR3 spans 14 residues. CDR3 residues: CASSLVGGRETQYF. CDR3 nucleotide sequence: TGCGCCAGCAGCTTGGTCGGAGGCCGAGAGACCCAGTACTTC.

This clone was seen just once. V usage is TRBV9 and J usage is TRBJ1-1; 7 bases fit TRBD1. CDR1 and CDR2 from the germline V gene are SGDLS and YYNGEE. V shed 5 bases and J 8 bases; nucleotides not matched to a gene: 12. This CDR3 spans 14 amino acids. In nucleotides, the CDR3 is TGTGCCAGCAGTATAGACAGGGTCGGCCTAGAAGCTTTCTTT. Translated: CASSIDRVGLEAFF.

The genes are TRBV5-8 and TRBJ2-7; weak D call: TRBD1 (6 bases). Germline-derived CDR1 and CDR2 are SGHTS and YDEGEE. The CDR3 runs 15 residues. The V gene lost 3 bases and the J gene lost 1 base, with 14 bases spanning the gap. In DNA form, the CDR3 reads TGTGCCAGCAGCTCTACAGGGCTTAGGTCCTACGAGCAGTACTTC. It translates to CASSSTGLRSYEQYF.

V is TRBV19 and J is TRBJ2-3; perhaps TRBD2 as D (6 bases). The CDR3 extends over 13 amino acids. The germline V and J ends were trimmed by 7 bases and 6 bases, with 14 bases remaining between them. The germline V gene has CDR1 LNHDA and CDR2 SQIVND (reference sequence). The DNA of the CDR3 is TGTGCCAGTACCGAGGTCCGGGGGGATACGCAGTATTTT. This sequence encodes CASTEVRGDTQYF.

A remark on this clone: The junction and the germline gene differ at one end; a read error may be behind it. The chain is built from TRBV6-1 and TRBJ2-3, with D uncertain. This CDR3 is built from 18 residues. Germline CDR1 is MNHNS and CDR2 is SASEGT. Here the CDR3 DNA reads TGTGCCAGCAGTAAAGCCGGCATTGTGGGGTCTAGCACAGATACGCAGTATTTT. This gives the protein CASSKAGIVGSSTDTQYF.

In its sample, this clone was seen a few times. CDR3: CASSLMAPDVTPPGELFF. The CDR3 DNA reads TGTGCCAGCAGCTTAATGGCGCCGGACGTCACCCCCCCCGGGGAGCTGTTTTTT. V usage is TRBV11-2 and J usage is TRBJ2-2; D is undetermined. V was cut by 2 bases and J by 6 bases, with 22 bases left in between. Germline V gene data show CDR1 as SGHAT and CDR2 as FQNNGV. The CDR3 is made up of 18 amino acids.

This sequence joins TRBV19 and TRBJ1-1, with TRBD1 matching 7 bases. From germline, CDR1 is LNHDA and CDR2 SQIVND (reference sequence). The J segment lost 3 bases and the V segment lost 4 bases, leaving 8 bases of the junction unmatched. The CDR3 runs 15 residues. CDR3 region: CASSRQGGGDTEAFF. The CDR3 DNA is TGTGCCAGTAGTAGACAGGGTGGTGGGGACACTGAAGCTTTCTTT.

This chain links TRBV27 with TRBJ1-2, with 10 bases fitting TRBD1. Germline V gene lookup returns CDR1 MNHEY and CDR2 SMNVEV (reference sequence). V shed 5 bases, J shed 7 bases, and the junction held 16 bases outside the gene matches. The CDR3 is 17 amino acids. This chain's CDR3 is CASSRGWLDRGKVGYTF. The CDR3 DNA reads TGTGCCAGCAGTCGCGGTTGGTTGGACAGGGGGAAGGTTGGCTACACCTTC.

This chain links TRBV9 with TRBJ2-1; D might be TRBD2 (5 bases). Germline V CDR1 and CDR2: SGDLS, YYNGEE. The CDR3 sequence is 18 residues long. V lost 4 bases, J lost 0 bases, and 20 bases lay in between. The chain's CDR3 is CASSSKWASPSSYNEQFF. The CDR3 nucleotides are TGTGCCAGCAGCTCCAAGTGGGCTAGCCCAAGCTCCTACAATGAGCAGTTCTTC.

DNA of the CDR3: TGTGCCAGCAGCTTAGTTGGGGGGGAGTACGAGCAGTACTTC. Encoded protein: CASSLVGGEYEQYF. The chain links TRBV11-2 to TRBJ2-5; TRBD2 aligns across 7 bases. The J call is doubtful: the DNA matches TRBJ2-7 better. The length of the CDR3 is 14 residues. The germline gives CDR1 SGHAT, CDR2 FQNNGV.

V and J are TRBV28 and TRBJ2-5, with D possibly being TRBD2 (6 bases). This CDR3 is 14 amino acids long. V dropped 2 bases and J dropped 8 bases, with 15 bases sitting between them. Per the germline V gene, CDR1 is MDHEN and CDR2 is SYDVKM. The CDR3 nucleotides are TGTGCCAGCAGTTTACCGGGAGAAAGAAGCACCCAGTACTTC. It specifies CASSLPGERSTQYF.

The chain has TRBV7-3 and TRBJ1-1; D remains unclear. The CDR3 sequence is 15 residues long. From germline, CDR1 is SGHTA and CDR2 FQGTGA. V was clipped by 2 bases and J by 0 bases, with 10 bases between them. CDR3 sequence: CASSLSPAMNTEAFF. The CDR3 coding sequence is TGTGCCAGCAGCTTATCTCCAGCCATGAACACTGAAGCTTTCTTT. Based on the CDR3 plus reference TRBV7-3 and TRBJ1-1, the full variable domain is GAGVSQTPSNKVTEKGKYVELRCDPISGHTALYWYRQSLGQGPEFLIYFQGTGAADDSGLPNDRFFAVRPEGSVSTLKIQRTERGDSAVYLCASSLSPAMNTEAFFGQGTRLTVV.

The chain joins TRBV5-6 to TRBJ1-5, with D maybe TRBD1 (6 bases). The V gene lost 2 bases and the J gene lost 4 bases, with 10 bases spanning the gap. The CDR3 extends over 14 amino acids. Germline CDR1 is SGHDT and CDR2 is YYEEEE. CDR3 amino acids: CASSFQGRNQPQHF. The CDR3 nucleotides read TGTGCCAGCAGCTTTCAGGGGCGTAATCAGCCCCAGCATTTT.

The chain combines TRBV6-5 with TRBJ2-7; tentative D call: TRBD1 (6 bases). The CDR3 has 9 amino acids. The germline gives CDR1 MNHEY, CDR2 SVGAGI. With 11 bases removed from V and 9 bases from J, the gap between germline ends came to 11 bases. The CDR3 spells CARVTGQYF. The CDR3 DNA sequence: TGTGCCCGGGTGACAGGGCAGTACTTC.

The chain is built from TRBV7-8 and TRBJ1-1; tentative D call: TRBD1 (5 bases). There are 13 residues in the CDR3. Trimming left V 5 bases short and J 1 base short, with 8 bases between. From germline, CDR1 is SGHVS and CDR2 FQNEAQ. The chain's CDR3 is CASSQGRNTEAFF. Written as DNA, the CDR3 is TGTGCCAGCAGCCAGGGAAGGAACACTGAAGCTTTCTTT.

The chain's CDR3 is CSVEEREHYYEQYF. CDR3 coding DNA: TGCAGCGTTGAGGAGCGGGAGCATTACTACGAGCAGTACTTC. The V gene is TRBV29-1, the J gene TRBJ2-7; TRBD2 agrees at 8 bases. The CDR3 extends over 14 amino acids. Germline loops: CDR1 SQVTM, CDR2 ANQGSEA. The V and J ends lost 3 bases and 3 bases, in that order; junction bases with no gene match: 7.

CDR3 sequence: CASSESMGSPGAKNIQYF. The CDR3, as DNA: TGCGCCAGCAGTGAGTCGATGGGCTCCCCCGGGGCCAAAAACATTCAGTACTTC. The gene calls are TRBV10-1 and TRBJ2-4, with D unresolved. Per the germline V gene, CDR1 is WNHNN and CDR2 is SYGVQD (reference sequence). Trimming cost V 0 bases and J 1 base, with 16 bases left between them. The CDR3 consists of 18 residues.

Turning to this clone: Mismatch with germline at one junction end may stem from a read error. The V gene is TRBV7-7, the J gene TRBJ1-5; D is unresolved. This CDR3 has 13 residues. Germline V gene data show CDR1 as SSHAT and CDR2 as FNYEAQ (reference sequence). CDR3 DNA: TGTGCTAGCAGCTTAGCCCCAAGTCAGCCCCAGCATTTT. This gives the protein CASSLAPSQPQHF.

The CDR3 here is CASSLWDSRGGKNIQYF. The CDR3 nucleotides are TGTGCCAGCAGCTTGTGGGACAGCCGTGGAGGCAAAAACATTCAGTACTTC. The gene calls are TRBV5-4 and TRBJ2-4; 7 nucleotides agree with TRBD1. V lost 1 base to trimming and J lost 3 bases; unmatched junction nucleotides: 10. Per germline, CDR1 SGHNT and CDR2 YYREEE (reference sequence). There are 17 residues in the CDR3.

The chain carries TRBV5-1 and TRBJ2-1; TRBD2 agrees at 14 bases. V shed 3 bases, J shed 7 bases, and the junction held 6 bases outside the gene matches. Germline CDR1 and CDR2: SGHRS and YFSETQ. This CDR3 contains 16 residues. In DNA form, the CDR3 reads TGCGCCAGCAGCTCACCCGGGACTAGCGGGAGTAATGAGCAGTTCTTC. This sequence encodes CASSSPGTSGSNEQFF.

V gene TRBV19 combines with J gene TRBJ2-5, with 9 nucleotides matching TRBD2. The J segment lost 6 bases and the V segment lost 5 bases, leaving 10 bases of the junction unmatched. This CDR3 comprises 15 residues. Per germline, CDR1 LNHDA and CDR2 SQIVND (reference sequence). The CDR3 sequence: CASSPSGTSIKTQYF. CDR3 nucleotide sequence: TGTGCCAGTAGTCCGTCCGGGACTAGCATAAAGACCCAGTACTTC. Filled out from reference TRBV19 and TRBJ2-5, the complete variable domain reads DGGITQSPKYLFRKEGQNVTLSCEQNLNHDAMYWYRQDPGQGLRLIYYSQIVNDFQKGDIAEGYSVSREKKESFPLTVTSAQKNPTAFYLCASSPSGTSIKTQYFGPGTRLLVL.

The rearrangement links TRBV25-1 to TRBJ1-1, with unresolved D. The CDR3 spans 14 residues. The germline gives CDR1 MGHDK, CDR2 SYGVNS. V was clipped by 5 bases and J by 3 bases, with 13 bases between them. The CDR3 region has the DNA TGTGCCAGCAGTCCCCTGGGAATTGACACTGAAGCTTTCTTT. Protein sequence: CASSPLGIDTEAFF. The full variable domain, in which reference TRBV25-1 and TRBJ1-1 provide the parts outside the CDR3, is EADIYQTPRYLVIGTGKKITLECSQTMGHDKMYWYQQDPGMELHLIHYSYGVNSTEKGDLSSESTVSRIRTEHFPLTLESARPSHTSQYLCASSPLGIDTEAFFGQGTRLTVV.

The rearrangement links TRBV7-3 to TRBJ2-7; D may correspond to TRBD1 or TRBD2 (6 bases each). The CDR3 spans 12 residues. Trimming stripped 5 bases from V and 7 bases from J, with 12 bases between. From germline, CDR1 is SGHTA and CDR2 FQGTGA. The CDR3 DNA follows: TGTGCCAGCAGCGCGGGACAATTAGAGCAGTACTTC. Encoded protein: CASSAGQLEQYF.

The V call is TRBV2, the J call TRBJ2-3, with 9 bases aligning to TRBD1. CDR1 and CDR2 from the germline V gene are SNHLY and FYNNEI. The CDR3 is 14 residues long. Trimming removed 7 bases from V and 3 bases from J; junction bases left unmatched: 5. The CDR3 region is CASNLQGATDTQYF. The CDR3 DNA follows: TGTGCCAGCAATTTACAGGGGGCAACAGATACGCAGTATTTT.